This T cell receptor beta chain was captured in a study of PD-L1 blockade in urothelial cancer. Overall study: Prior regimens of chemotherapy numbered 0 to 3 per patient.

Time point described: pretreatment peripheral blood. The protocol was immunoSEQ multiplex PCR, while the TCRdb copy is restricted to in-frame clones and leaves out a portion. The profile shows tens of thousands of clones, roughly 89% of them singletons. Trimming stripped 3 bases from V and 3 bases from J, with 13 bases between. Looked up from germline, CDR1 is MRHNA and CDR2 is SNTAGT. There are 15 residues in the CDR3. The clonotype comes from a man between 60 and 70 years old with urothelial cancer. The specimen was PBMCs, collected around atezolizumab (anti-PD-L1) treatment. The V and J genes are TRBV6-4 and TRBJ2-3, with a possible D match to TRBD1 (6 bases). The CDR3 coding sequence is TGTGCCAGCAGTGAACGTCAGGGGATGACAGATACGCAGTATTTT. This encodes CASSERQGMTDTQYF.